Given below is one T cell receptor (beta chain) in context. The data belong to a study of blood T cell repertoires in COVID-19. The wider study: The samples span acute and convalescent COVID-19 from the United States, Italy and Spain.

This CDR3 comprises 12 residues. Trimming left V 10 bases short and J 8 bases short, with 12 bases between. Germline V lookup: CDR1 PRHDT, CDR2 FYEKMQ (reference sequence). Original data processing: Amplification of reference gene primers was used by the study to estimate nucleated cell counts. The repertoire was sequenced with immunoSEQ multiplex PCR; TCRdb's copy has only in-frame clones and lacks some. D and trimming were read from the DNA, whereas the V and J calls and clone size are those reported in that table. The table records some 74,000 clones, 65% to 80% of them present only once. Sequenced input: peripheral blood. The receptor comes from a woman aged 45-65 years with acute or convalescent COVID-19. The chain carries TRBV13 and TRBJ1-6; D possibly corresponds to TRBD1 (6 bases). CDR3 in DNA: TGTGCCACCCACAGGGAAGATTCACCCCTCCACTTT. This translates into CATHREDSPLHF.